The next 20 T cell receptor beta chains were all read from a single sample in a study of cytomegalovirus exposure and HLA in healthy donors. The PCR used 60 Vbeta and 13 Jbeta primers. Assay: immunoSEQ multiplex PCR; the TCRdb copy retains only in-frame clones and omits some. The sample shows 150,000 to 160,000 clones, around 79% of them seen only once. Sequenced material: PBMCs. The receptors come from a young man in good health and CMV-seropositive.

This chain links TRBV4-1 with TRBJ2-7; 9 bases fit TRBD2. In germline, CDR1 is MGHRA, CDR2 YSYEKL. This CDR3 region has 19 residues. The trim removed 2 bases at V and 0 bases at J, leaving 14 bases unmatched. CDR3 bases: TGCGCCAGCAGCCAATTTACTAGCGGGCAAGGCTGGTTCTCCTACGAGCAGTACTTC. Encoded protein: CASSQFTSGQGWFSYEQYF.

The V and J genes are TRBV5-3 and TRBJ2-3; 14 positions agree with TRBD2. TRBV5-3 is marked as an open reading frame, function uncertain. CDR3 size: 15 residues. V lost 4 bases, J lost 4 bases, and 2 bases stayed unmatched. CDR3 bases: TGTGCCAGAAGCCCGGGACTAGCGGGAGCAGATACGCAGTATTTT. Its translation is CARSPGLAGADTQYF.

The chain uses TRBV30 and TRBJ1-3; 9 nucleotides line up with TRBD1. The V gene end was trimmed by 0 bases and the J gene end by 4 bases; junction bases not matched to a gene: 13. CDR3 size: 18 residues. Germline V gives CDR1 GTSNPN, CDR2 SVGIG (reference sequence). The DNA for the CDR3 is TGTGCCTGGAGTGTATTGGGACAGGGATCCTCGGGCGGAAACACCATATATTTT. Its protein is CAWSVLGQGSSGGNTIYF.

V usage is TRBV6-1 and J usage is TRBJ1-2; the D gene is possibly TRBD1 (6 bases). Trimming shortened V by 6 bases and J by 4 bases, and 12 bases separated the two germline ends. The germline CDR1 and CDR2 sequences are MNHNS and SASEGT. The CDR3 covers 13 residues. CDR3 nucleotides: TGTGCCAGCAGCTGGGGAGGGGGCTATGGCTACACCTTC. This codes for CASSWGGGYGYTF.

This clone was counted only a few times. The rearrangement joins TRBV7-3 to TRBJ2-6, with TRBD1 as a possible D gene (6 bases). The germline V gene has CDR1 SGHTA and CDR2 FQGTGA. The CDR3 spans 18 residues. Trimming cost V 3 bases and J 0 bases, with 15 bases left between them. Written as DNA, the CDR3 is TGTGCCAGCAGCTTTCTGCCAGGGGAAACCTCTGGGGCCAACGTCCTGACTTTC. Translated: CASSFLPGETSGANVLTF.

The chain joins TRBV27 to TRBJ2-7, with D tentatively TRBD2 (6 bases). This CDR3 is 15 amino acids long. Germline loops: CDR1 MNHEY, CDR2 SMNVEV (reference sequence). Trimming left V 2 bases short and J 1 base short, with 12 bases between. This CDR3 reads CASSLAASVSYEQYF. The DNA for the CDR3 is TGTGCCAGCAGTTTAGCGGCTAGCGTGTCCTACGAGCAGTACTTC.

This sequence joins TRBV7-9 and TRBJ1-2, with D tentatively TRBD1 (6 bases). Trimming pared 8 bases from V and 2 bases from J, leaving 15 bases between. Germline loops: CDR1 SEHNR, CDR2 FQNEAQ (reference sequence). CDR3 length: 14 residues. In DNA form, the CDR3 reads TGTGCCAGCGGGCATTCAACAGGGAACTATGGCTACACCTTC. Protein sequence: CASGHSTGNYGYTF.

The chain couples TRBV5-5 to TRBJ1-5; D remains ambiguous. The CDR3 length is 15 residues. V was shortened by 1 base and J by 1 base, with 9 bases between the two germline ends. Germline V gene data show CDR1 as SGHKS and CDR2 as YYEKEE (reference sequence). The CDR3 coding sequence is TGTGCCAGCAGCTTGTCCGCACAGAGCAATCAGCCCCAGCATTTT. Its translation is CASSLSAQSNQPQHF.

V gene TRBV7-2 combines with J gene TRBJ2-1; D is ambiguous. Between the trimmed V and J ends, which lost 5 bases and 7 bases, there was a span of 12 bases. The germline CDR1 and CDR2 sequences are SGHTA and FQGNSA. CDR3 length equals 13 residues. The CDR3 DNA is TGTGCCAGCAGCCTCTCTAGTTCTAATGAGCAGTTCTTC. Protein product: CASSLSSSNEQFF. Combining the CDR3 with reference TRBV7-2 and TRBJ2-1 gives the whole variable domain GAGVSQSPSNKVTEKGKDVELRCDPISGHTALYWYRQSLGQGLEFLIYFQGNSAPDKSGLPSDRFSAERTGGSVSTLTIQRTQQEDSAVYLCASSLSSSNEQFFGPGTRLTVL.

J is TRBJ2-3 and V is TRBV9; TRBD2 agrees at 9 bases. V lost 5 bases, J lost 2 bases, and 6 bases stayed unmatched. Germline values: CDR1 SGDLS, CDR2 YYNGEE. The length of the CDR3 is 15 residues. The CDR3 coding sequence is TGTGCCAGCAGAGGGGGGACTAGCCCCACAGATACGCAGTATTTT. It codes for CASRGGTSPTDTQYF.

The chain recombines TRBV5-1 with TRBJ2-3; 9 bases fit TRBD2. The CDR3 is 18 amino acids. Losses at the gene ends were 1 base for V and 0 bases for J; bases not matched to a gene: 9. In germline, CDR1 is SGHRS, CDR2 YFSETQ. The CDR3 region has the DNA TGCGCCAGCAGCTTGATGGCGGGAGGGGGTTCTAGCACAGATACGCAGTATTTT. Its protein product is CASSLMAGGGSSTDTQYF.

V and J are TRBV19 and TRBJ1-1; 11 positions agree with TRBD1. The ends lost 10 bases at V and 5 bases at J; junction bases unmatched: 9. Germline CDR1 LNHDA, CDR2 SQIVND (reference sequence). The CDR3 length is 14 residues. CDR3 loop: CATGLGQGVTEAFF. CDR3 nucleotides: TGTGCCACAGGGCTGGGACAGGGGGTAACTGAAGCTTTCTTT.

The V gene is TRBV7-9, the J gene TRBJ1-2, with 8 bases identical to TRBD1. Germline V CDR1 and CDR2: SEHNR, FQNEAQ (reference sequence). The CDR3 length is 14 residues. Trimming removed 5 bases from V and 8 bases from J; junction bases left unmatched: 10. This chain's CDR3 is CASSLGQGLDGYTF. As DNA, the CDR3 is TGTGCCAGCAGCCTAGGACAGGGTCTGGACGGCTACACCTTC.

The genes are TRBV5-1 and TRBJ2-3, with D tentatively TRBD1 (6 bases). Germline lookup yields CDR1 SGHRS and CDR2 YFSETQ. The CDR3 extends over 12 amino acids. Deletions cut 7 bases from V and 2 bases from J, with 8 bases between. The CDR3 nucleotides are TGCGCCAGCCACAGGGACACAGATACGCAGTATTTT. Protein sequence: CASHRDTDTQYF.

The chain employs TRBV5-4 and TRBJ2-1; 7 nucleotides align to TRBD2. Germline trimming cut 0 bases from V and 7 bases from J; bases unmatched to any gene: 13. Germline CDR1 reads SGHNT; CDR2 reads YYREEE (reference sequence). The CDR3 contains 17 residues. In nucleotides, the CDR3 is TGTGCCAGCAGCTTGGCTGTGGACGGGAGGAGTTGGAATGAGCAGTTCTTC. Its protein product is CASSLAVDGRSWNEQFF.

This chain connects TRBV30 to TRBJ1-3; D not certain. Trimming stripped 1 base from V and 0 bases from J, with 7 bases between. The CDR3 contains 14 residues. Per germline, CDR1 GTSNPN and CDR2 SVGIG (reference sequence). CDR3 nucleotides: TGTGCCTGGAGTGGCCGGGGCTCTGGAAACACCATATATTTT. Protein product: CAWSGRGSGNTIYF.

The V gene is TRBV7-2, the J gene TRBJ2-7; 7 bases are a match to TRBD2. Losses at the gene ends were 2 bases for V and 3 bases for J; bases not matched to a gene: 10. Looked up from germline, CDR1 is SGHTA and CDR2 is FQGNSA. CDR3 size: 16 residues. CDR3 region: CASSLWPRAGYYEQYF. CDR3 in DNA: TGTGCCAGCAGCTTATGGCCCCGAGCGGGGTACTACGAGCAGTACTTC.

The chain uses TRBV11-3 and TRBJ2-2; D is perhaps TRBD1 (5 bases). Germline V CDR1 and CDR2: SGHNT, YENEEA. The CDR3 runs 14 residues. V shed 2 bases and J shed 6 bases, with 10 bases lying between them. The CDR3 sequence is CASSLIQGAGELFF. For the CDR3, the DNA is TGTGCCAGCAGCTTAATCCAGGGCGCCGGGGAGCTGTTTTTT.

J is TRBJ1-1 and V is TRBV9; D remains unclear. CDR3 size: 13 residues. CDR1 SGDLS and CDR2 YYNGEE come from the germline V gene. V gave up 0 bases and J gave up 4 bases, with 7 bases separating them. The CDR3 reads CASSVGGATEAFF. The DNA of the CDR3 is TGTGCCAGCAGCGTAGGGGGAGCCACTGAAGCTTTCTTT.

The CDR3 DNA sequence: TGTGCCAGCAGCCTCTCCGGGGTGCCTAATGAAAAACTGTTTTTT. It translates to CASSLSGVPNEKLFF. The V and J genes are TRBV9 and TRBJ1-4, with no clear D. Trimming took 4 bases from V and 3 from J, leaving 13 bases between them. The germline V gene has CDR1 SGDLS and CDR2 YYNGEE. This CDR3 is 15 amino acids long.